One T cell receptor beta chain is described in this entry. The method was immunoSEQ multiplex PCR; TCRdb's version includes in-frame clones alone and lacks a portion of them. The table includes about 46,000 clones, roughly 89% detected once. The data stem from a study of T cell responses to AZD1222 COVID-19 vaccine. The CDR3 has 14 amino acids. With 3 bases clipped from V and 4 bases from J, the junction kept 4 bases outside the gene matches. From germline, CDR1 is SEHNR and CDR2 FQNEAQ (reference sequence). The TCR sequence derives from an adult who received the AZD1222 COVID-19 vaccine. Sequencing used peripheral blood, obtained 28 days after the second AZD1222 dose. The V and J genes are TRBV7-9 and TRBJ2-7; 9 nucleotides line up with TRBD1. The CDR3 sequence is CASSLGQGNYEQYF. CDR3 DNA: TGTGCCAGCAGCTTGGGACAGGGTAATTACGAGCAGTACTTC.